What follows are 13 T cell receptor beta chains derived from one specimen sequenced in a study of PD-L1 blockade in urothelial cancer. Time point meaning: peripheral blood 6 weeks after treatment start. Method: immunoSEQ multiplex PCR; TCRdb's copy keeps in-frame clones and lacks some. This repertoire shows around 50,000 clones, around nine tenths found once; its top ten account for approximately 2.5%. The sample was PBMCs, taken around atezolizumab (anti-PD-L1) treatment. The receptors shown here come from a man in his sixties with urothelial cancer.

CDR3 loop: CASSPRQGASEKLFF. CDR3 coding DNA: TGTGCCAGCAGTCCAAGACAGGGGGCGTCGGAAAAACTGTTTTTT. The V and J genes are TRBV2 and TRBJ1-4; TRBD1 agrees at 10 bases. The trim removed 5 bases at V and 8 bases at J, leaving 8 bases unmatched. Germline CDR1 reads SNHLY; CDR2 reads FYNNEI. CDR3 length: 15 amino acids.

This clone was recorded only once. The chain is built from TRBV28 and TRBJ2-3; D is perhaps TRBD2 (6 bases). Trimming cost V 7 bases and J 2 bases, with 16 bases left between them. The CDR3 is 15 residues long. The germline CDR1 and CDR2 sequences are MDHEN and SYDVKM. The CDR3 protein is CASTPLAENTDTQYF. The CDR3 DNA sequence: TGTGCCAGCACCCCCTTAGCGGAAAACACAGATACGCAGTATTTT.

The V call is TRBV4-1, the J call TRBJ2-3; D is ambiguous. CDR3 length: 17 residues. Germline-derived CDR1 and CDR2 are MGHRA and YSYEKL. V shed 3 bases and J shed 6 bases, with 22 bases lying between them. CDR3 region: CASSQGGSGPRRDTQYF. CDR3 sequence (DNA): TGCGCCAGCAGCCAGGGTGGGTCTGGGCCGCGCCGCGATACGCAGTATTTT.

This clone was detected once. The gene calls are TRBV28 and TRBJ1-2, with 8 bases matching TRBD1. In germline, CDR1 is MDHEN, CDR2 SYDVKM. CDR3 length: 13 residues. The V and J ends lost 3 bases and 4 bases, in that order; junction bases with no gene match: 1. The CDR3 DNA sequence: TGTGCCAGCAGTTTTGGACAGGGCTATGGCTACACCTTC. Its translation is CASSFGQGYGYTF.

The rearrangement links TRBV19 to TRBJ2-5, with TRBD2 matching over 10 bases. The CDR3 is 16 amino acids. Per the germline V gene, CDR1 is LNHDA and CDR2 is SQIVND (reference sequence). V dropped 2 bases and J dropped 2; count of bases not matched to a gene: 5. CDR3 in amino acids: CASSILAGAGQETQYF. The CDR3 DNA reads TGTGCCAGTAGTATACTAGCGGGAGCAGGGCAAGAGACCCAGTACTTC.

The genes are TRBV19 and TRBJ2-3, with D possibly TRBD2 on 6 matching bases. V dropped 1 base and J dropped 0 bases, with 11 bases sitting between them. Per the germline V gene, CDR1 is LNHDA and CDR2 is SQIVND (reference sequence). The CDR3 covers 16 residues. Here the CDR3 reads CASSIGLAFSTDTQYF. CDR3 coding DNA: TGTGCCAGTAGTATAGGTCTAGCGTTTAGCACAGATACGCAGTATTTT.

The chain is built from TRBV9 and TRBJ1-3, with a possible D match to TRBD1 (5 bases). V lost 1 base and J lost 1, with 6 bases in between. CDR3 length: 14 residues. Germline CDR1 is SGDLS and CDR2 is YYNGEE. The CDR3 sequence is CASSVQGSGNTIYF. CDR3 DNA sequence: TGTGCCAGCAGCGTACAGGGATCTGGAAACACCATATATTTT.

The sample holds a few counts of this clone. The chain links TRBV4-1 to TRBJ2-3; D might be TRBD1 (6 bases). Germline assignment: CDR1 MGHRA and CDR2 YSYEKL. CDR3 length: 15 residues. Trimming took off 0 bases at V and 5 bases at J, with 12 bases between the two ends. The CDR3 region is CASSQDTQGRDTQYF. The CDR3 nucleotides are TGCGCCAGCAGCCAAGATACGCAGGGGAGAGATACGCAGTATTTT.

The sample holds a few counts of this clone. Other DNA sequences in this specimen translate into the identical CDR3. The chain combines TRBV5-1 with TRBJ2-5; TRBD2 matches at 11 bases. The CDR3 runs 16 residues. Per germline, CDR1 SGHRS and CDR2 YFSETQ. V was clipped by 0 bases and J by 4 bases; unmatched bases: 5. CDR3 residues: CASSLGTSGGRETQYF. For the CDR3, the DNA is TGCGCCAGCAGCTTGGGTACTAGCGGGGGCAGAGAGACCCAGTACTTC.

V and J are TRBV7-8 and TRBJ2-1; TRBD1 might be the D (6 bases). Deletions cut 2 bases from V and 8 bases from J, with 16 bases between. The CDR3 consists of 15 residues. Germline CDR1 reads SGHVS; CDR2 reads FQNEAQ. The CDR3 sequence is CASSLQGSPRDEQFF. The CDR3 DNA follows: TGTGCCAGCAGCTTACAGGGGTCTCCGAGGGATGAGCAGTTCTTC.

The chain couples TRBV29-1 to TRBJ2-5; 7 bases fit TRBD2. Germline V gene lookup returns CDR1 SQVTM and CDR2 ANQGSEA. With 3 bases clipped from V and 5 bases from J, the junction kept 9 bases outside the gene matches. The CDR3 runs to 14 residues. Written as DNA, the CDR3 is TGCAGCGTTGATGGGAGGGAATTAGGTGAGACCCAGTACTTC. It is translated as CSVDGRELGETQYF.

V gene TRBV7-2 combines with J gene TRBJ2-5; 12 bases agree with TRBD2. The ends lost 5 bases at V and 4 bases at J; junction bases unmatched: 5. Germline values: CDR1 SGHTA, CDR2 FQGNSA. There are 15 residues in the CDR3. CDR3 region: CASSARLAGAETQYF. As DNA, the CDR3 is TGTGCCAGCAGCGCCCGACTAGCGGGAGCAGAGACCCAGTACTTC.

The chain recombines TRBV6-6 with TRBJ1-3; D might be TRBD1 (6 bases). V dropped 5 bases and J dropped 1 base, with 12 bases sitting between them. CDR1 is MNHNY and CDR2 is SVGAGI in the germline V gene (reference sequence). The CDR3 sequence is 15 residues long. The CDR3 loop reads CASSAQGGSGNTIYF. As DNA, the CDR3 is TGTGCCAGCAGTGCTCAAGGGGGATCTGGAAACACCATATATTTT.